This is a list of T cell receptor beta chains from one sample in a study of blood T cell repertoires in COVID-19. The table came from immunoSEQ multiplex PCR; TCRdb's copy has only in-frame clones and leaves some out. The sample lists around 190,000 clones, 86% occurring once. The sequenced sample consisted of PBMCs or T cells enriched from blood (not recorded which). The receptor source for this set is a woman aged 40 to 50 in a cohort exposed to, infected with or recovered from COVID-19 (not recorded which). Both conserved end residues are trimmed from each CDR3. Each record gives: V gene, clone size, CDR3 protein. Clone size, where shown, is once, few, many, or a class for clones that have expanded.

>TRBV5-1|-
ASSLDAGNTIY
>TRBV7-2|once
ASSLAQGNTIY
>TRBV12-3/TRBV12-4|-
ASSRIGDRTIY
>TRBV9|-
ASSGGTNYNEQF
>TRBV15|-
ATSRGVRDRGFHEQY
>TRBV9|-
ASSDAPIPGQKNTEAF
>TRBV7-9|-
ASFSMGGYT
>TRBV11-3|-
ASSPRLALYEQY
>TRBV13|-
ASTSRTGNTEAF
>TRBV6-6|-
ATRTGGNQPQH
>TRBV29-1|-
SAGPGGDYGYT
>TRBV6-5|-
ASSYSEASGYT
>TRBV5-6|few
ASSLGELALRRTGELF
>TRBV7-2|-
ASSPRQGYTGELF
>TRBV23-1|-
AAPTSVYSDTQY
>TRBV5-6|-
ASSLGAGSRSPLH
>TRBV18|-
ASSPGQVRTDTQY
>TRBV5-5|-
ASSLTPAGGYT
>TRBV24-1|-
ATSEGQSPTDTQY
>TRBV18|-
ASSPPGQTNYGYT
>TRBV4-2|-
ASSHGHSMGNQPQH
>TRBV12-3/TRBV12-4|-
ASSFGQNTEAF
>TRBV5-4|-
ASSLPGSEDTQY
>TRBV27|-
ASSPWAGTYEQY
>TRBV24-1|-
ATRGPQGSYT
>TRBV7-2|-
ASRGTVVGYT
>TRBV6-4|-
ASSDEEVYT
>TRBV9|-
ASSVETSGNTEAF
>TRBV5-1|-
ASSLAWSSYNEQF
>TRBV5-4|-
ASSLTSGGSEQY
>TRBV5-1|-
ASSLAGGGTGNTIY
>TRBV18|-
ASSPQRDNEQF
>TRBV11-3|-
ASSFRQSSYNSPLH